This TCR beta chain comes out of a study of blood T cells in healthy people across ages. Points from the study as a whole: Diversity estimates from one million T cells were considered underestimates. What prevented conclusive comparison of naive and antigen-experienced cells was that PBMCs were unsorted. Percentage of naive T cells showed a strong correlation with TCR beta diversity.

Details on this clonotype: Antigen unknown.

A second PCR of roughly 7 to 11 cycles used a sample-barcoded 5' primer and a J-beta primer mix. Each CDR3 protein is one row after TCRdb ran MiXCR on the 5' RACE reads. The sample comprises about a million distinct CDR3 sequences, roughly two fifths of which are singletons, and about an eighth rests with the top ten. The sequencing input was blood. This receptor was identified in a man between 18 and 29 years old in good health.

The chain's CDR3 is CASSRELAPYNEQFF. Written as DNA, the CDR3 is TGTGCCAGCTCCAGGGAGCTAGCGCCCTACAATGAGCAGTTCTTC. This chain links TRBV6-4 with TRBJ2-1; TRBD2 is a possible D gene (6 bases). Germline V lookup: CDR1 MRHNA, CDR2 SNTAGT. The CDR3 loop spans 15 amino acids. The V end lost 8 bases, the J end lost 2 bases, and 16 bases lay between the germline ends.